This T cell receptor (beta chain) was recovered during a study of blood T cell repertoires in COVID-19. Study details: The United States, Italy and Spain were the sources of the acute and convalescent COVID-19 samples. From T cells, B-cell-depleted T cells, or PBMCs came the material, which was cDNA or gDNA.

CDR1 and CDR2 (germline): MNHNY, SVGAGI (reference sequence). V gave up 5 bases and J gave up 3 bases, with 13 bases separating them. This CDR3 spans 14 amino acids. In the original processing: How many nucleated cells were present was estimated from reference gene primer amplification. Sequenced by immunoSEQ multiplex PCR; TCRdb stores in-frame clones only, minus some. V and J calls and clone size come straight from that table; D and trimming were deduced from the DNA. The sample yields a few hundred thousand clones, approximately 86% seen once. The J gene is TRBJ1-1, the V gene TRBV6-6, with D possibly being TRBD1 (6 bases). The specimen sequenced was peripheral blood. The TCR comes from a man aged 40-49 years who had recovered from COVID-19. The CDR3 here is CASSPTGLHTEAFF. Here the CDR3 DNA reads TGTGCCAGCAGTCCAACAGGGCTCCACACTGAAGCTTTCTTT.